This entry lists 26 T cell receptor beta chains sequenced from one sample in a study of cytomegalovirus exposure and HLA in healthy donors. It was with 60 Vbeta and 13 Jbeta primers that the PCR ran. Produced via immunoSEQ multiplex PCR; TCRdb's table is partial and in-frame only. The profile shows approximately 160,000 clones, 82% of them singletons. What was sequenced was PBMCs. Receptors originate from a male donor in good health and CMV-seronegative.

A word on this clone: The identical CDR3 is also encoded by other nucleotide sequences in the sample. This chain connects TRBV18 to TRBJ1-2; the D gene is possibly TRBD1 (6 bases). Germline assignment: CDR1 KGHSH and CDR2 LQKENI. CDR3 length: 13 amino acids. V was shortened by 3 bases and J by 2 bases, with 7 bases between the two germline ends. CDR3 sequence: CASSPDRNYGYTF. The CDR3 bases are TGTGCCAGCTCACCCGACAGGAACTATGGCTACACCTTC.

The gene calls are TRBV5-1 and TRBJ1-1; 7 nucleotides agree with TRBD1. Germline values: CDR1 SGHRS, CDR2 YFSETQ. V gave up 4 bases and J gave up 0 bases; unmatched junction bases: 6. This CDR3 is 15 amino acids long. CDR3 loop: CASSRSGGMNTEAFF. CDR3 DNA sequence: TGCGCCAGCAGCCGATCAGGGGGGATGAACACTGAAGCTTTCTTT.

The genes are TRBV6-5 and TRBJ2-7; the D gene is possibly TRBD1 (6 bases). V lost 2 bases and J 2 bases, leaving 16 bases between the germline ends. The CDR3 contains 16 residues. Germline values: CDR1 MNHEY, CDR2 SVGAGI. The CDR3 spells CASSYPGARGAYEQYF. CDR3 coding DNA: TGTGCCAGCAGTTACCCAGGGGCCAGAGGGGCCTACGAGCAGTACTTC.

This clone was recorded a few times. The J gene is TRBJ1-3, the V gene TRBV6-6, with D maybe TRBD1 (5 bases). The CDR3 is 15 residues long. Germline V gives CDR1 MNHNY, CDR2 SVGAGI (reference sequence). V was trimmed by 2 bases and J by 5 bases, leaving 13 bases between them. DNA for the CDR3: TGTGCCAGCAGTTACGTAAACCAGGGAAGAAACACCATATATTTT. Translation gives CASSYVNQGRNTIYF.

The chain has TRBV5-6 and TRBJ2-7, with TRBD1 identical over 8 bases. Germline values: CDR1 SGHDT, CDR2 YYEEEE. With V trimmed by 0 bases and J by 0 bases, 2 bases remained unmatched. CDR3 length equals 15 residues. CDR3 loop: CASSLGDRTSYEQYF. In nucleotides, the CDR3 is TGTGCCAGCAGCTTGGGGGACAGGACCTCCTACGAGCAGTACTTC.

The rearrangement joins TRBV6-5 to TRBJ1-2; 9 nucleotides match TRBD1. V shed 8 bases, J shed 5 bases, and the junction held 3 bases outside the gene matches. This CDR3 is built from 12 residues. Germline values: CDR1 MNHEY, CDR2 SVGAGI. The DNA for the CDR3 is TGTGCCAGCTCCGGACAGGGGTATGGCTACACCTTC. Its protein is CASSGQGYGYTF.

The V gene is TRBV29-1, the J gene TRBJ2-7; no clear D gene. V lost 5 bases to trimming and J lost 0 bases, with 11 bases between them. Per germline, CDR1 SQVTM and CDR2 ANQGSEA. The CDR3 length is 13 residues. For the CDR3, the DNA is TGCAGCGTTCAACGGCGGTTCTCCTACGAGCAGTACTTC. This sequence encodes CSVQRRFSYEQYF.

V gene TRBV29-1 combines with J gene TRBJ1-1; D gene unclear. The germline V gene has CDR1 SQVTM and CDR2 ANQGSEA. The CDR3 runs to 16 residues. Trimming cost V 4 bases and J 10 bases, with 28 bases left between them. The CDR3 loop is CSVGSGRSREFAGAFF. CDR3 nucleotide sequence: TGCAGCGTTGGGAGCGGTCGCAGTCGAGAATTTGCGGGAGCTTTCTTT.

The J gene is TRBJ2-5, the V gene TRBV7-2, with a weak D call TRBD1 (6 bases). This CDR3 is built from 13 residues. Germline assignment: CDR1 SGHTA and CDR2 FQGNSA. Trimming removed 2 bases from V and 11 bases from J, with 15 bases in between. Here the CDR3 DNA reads TGTGCCAGCAGCTTAAGGACCGCAGGGGAGCAGTACTTC. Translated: CASSLRTAGEQYF.

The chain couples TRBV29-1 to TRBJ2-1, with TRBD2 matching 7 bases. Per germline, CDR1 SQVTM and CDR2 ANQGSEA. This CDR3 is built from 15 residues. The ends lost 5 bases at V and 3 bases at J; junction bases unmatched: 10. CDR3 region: CSVPGTNFGYNEQFF. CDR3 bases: TGCAGCGTTCCCGGGACTAACTTTGGCTACAATGAGCAGTTCTTC.

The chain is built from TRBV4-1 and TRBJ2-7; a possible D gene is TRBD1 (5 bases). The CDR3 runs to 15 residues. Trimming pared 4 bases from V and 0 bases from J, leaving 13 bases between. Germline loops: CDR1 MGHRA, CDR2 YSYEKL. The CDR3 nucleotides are TGCGCCAGCAGCCGTGGCGGACAACCCTCCTACGAGCAGTACTTC. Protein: CASSRGGQPSYEQYF.

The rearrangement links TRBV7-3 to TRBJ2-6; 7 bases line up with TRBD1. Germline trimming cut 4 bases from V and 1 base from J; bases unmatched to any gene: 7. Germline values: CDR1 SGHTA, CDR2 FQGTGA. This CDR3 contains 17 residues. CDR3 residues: CASSSDRARSGANVLTF. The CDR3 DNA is TGTGCCAGCAGCTCCGACAGGGCGCGTTCTGGGGCCAACGTCCTGACTTTC.

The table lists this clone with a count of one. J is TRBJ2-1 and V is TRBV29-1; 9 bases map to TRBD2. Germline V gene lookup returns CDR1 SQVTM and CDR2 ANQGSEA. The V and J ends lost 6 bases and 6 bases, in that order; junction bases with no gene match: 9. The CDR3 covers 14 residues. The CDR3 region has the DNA TGCAGCGTAGCCGGGACTAGCATTGGCAATGAGCAGTTCTTC. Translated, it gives CSVAGTSIGNEQFF.

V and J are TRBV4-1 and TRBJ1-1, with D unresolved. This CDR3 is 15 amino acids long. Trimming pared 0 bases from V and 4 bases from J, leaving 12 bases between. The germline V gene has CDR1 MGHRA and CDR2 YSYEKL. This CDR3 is CASSQEGSEVTEAFF. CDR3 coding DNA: TGCGCCAGCAGCCAAGAAGGGAGCGAGGTCACTGAAGCTTTCTTT.

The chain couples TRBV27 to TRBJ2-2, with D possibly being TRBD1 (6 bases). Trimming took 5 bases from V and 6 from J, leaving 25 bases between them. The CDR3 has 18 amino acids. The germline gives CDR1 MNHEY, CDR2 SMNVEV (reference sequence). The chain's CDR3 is CASSTRAWSGVNPGELFF. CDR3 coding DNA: TGTGCCAGCAGTACCCGTGCATGGTCAGGGGTTAATCCCGGGGAGCTGTTTTTT.

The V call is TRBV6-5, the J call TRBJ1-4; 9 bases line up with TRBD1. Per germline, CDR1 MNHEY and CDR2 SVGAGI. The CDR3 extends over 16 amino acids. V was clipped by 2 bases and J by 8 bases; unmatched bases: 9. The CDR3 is CASSYDTQGAREKLFF. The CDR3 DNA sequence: TGTGCCAGCAGTTACGATACACAGGGGGCAAGAGAAAAACTGTTTTTT.

This CDR3 is CASSYTADTAYEQYF. As DNA, the CDR3 is TGTGCCAGCAGTTACACCGCAGACACGGCCTACGAGCAGTACTTC. The chain uses TRBV6-5 and TRBJ2-7; D is undetermined. Germline loops: CDR1 MNHEY, CDR2 SVGAGI. The V gene lost 2 bases and the J gene lost 2 bases, with 13 bases spanning the gap. This CDR3 has 15 residues.

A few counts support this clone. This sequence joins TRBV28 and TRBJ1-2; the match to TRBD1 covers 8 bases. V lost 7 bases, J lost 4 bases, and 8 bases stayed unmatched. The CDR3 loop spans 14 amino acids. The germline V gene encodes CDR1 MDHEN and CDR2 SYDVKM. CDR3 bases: TGTGCCAGCATCCCCCCGGACAGGGCCTATGGCTACACCTTC. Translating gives CASIPPDRAYGYTF.

The DNA for the CDR3 is TGTGCCAGCAGCCAAGTTTTCCGGACAGGTAGCGGGAACACTGAAGCTTTCTTT. Translation: CASSQVFRTGSGNTEAFF. The chain is built from TRBV4-2 and TRBJ1-1; 7 bases line up with TRBD1. V dropped 1 base and J dropped 1; count of bases not matched to a gene: 12. Germline CDR1 and CDR2: LGHNA and YNFKEQ. The CDR3 totals 18 residues.

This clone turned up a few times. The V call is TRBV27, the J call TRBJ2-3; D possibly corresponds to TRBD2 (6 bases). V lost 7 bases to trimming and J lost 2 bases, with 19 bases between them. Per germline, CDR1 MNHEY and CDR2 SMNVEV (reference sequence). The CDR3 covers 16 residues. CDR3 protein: CASTNIRERYTDTQYF. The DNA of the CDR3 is TGTGCCAGCACTAATATTCGGGAGAGATACACAGATACGCAGTATTTT.

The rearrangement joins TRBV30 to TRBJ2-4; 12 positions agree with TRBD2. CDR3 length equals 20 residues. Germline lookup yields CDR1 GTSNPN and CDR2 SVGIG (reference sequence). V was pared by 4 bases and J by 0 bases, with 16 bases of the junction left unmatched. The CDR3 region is CAWTHDVASGRELAKNIQYF. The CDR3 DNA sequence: TGTGCCTGGACTCACGACGTGGCTAGCGGGAGGGAACTAGCCAAAAACATTCAGTACTTC.

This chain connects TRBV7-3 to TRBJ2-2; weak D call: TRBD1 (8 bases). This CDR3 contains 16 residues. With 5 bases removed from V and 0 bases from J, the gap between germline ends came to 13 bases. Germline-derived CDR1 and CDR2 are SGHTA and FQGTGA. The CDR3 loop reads CASSITGGANTGELFF. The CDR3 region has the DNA TGTGCCAGCAGCATCACAGGGGGGGCGAACACCGGGGAGCTGTTTTTT.

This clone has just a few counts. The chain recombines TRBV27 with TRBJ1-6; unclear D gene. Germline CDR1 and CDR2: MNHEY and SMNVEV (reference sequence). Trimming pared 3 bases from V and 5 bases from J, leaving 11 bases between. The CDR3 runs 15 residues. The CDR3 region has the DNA TGTGCCAGCAGTTTCGAACAGTCCAATAATTCACCCCTCCACTTT. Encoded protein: CASSFEQSNNSPLHF.

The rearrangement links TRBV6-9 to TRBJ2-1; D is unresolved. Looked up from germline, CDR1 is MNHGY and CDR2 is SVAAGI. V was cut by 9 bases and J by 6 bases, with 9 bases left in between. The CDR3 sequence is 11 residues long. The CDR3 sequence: CARPRLNEQFF. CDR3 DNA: TGTGCCAGGCCGCGACTCAATGAGCAGTTCTTC.

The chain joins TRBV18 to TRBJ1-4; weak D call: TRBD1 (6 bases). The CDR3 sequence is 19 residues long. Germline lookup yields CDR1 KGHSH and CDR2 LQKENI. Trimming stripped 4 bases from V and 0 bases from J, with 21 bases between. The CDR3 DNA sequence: TGTGCCAGCTCACTTACATCGGGTCAGGGGCTTACAACTAATGAAAAACTGTTTTTT. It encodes CASSLTSGQGLTTNEKLFF.

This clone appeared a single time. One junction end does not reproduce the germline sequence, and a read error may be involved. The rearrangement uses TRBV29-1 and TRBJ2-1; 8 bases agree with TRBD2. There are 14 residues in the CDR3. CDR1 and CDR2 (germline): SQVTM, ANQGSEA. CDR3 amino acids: CSVDRPSGGPVVLF. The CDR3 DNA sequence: TGCAGCGTTGATCGTCCGTCGGGGGGGCCGGTGGTGCTCTTC.